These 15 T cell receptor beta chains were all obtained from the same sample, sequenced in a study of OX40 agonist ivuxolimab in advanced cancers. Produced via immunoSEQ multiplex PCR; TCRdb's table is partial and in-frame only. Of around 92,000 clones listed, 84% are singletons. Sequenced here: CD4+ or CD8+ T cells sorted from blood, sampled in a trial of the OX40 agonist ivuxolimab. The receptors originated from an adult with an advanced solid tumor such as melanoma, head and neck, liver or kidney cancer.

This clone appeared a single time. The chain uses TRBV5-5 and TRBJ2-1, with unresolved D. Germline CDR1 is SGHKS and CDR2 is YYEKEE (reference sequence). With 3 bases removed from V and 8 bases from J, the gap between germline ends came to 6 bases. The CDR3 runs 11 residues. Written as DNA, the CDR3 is TGTGCCAGCAGCTCTGGGGATGAGCAGTTCTTC. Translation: CASSSGDEQFF. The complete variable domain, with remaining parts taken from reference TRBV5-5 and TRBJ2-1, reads DAGVTQSPTHLIKTRGQQVTLRCSPISGHKSVSWYQQVLGQGPQFIFQYYEKEERGRGNFPDRFSARQFPNYSSELNVNALLLGDSALYLCASSSGDEQFFGPGTRLTVL.

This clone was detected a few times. The CDR3 region is CASSMGEDTQYF. CDR3 DNA sequence: TGTGCCAGCAGCATGGGGGAAGATACGCAGTATTTT. The chain recombines TRBV6-1 with TRBJ2-3; D is tentatively TRBD1 or TRBD2 (5 bases each). Germline lookup yields CDR1 MNHNS and CDR2 SASEGT. This CDR3 spans 12 amino acids. Trimming shortened V by 6 bases and J by 5 bases, and 9 bases separated the two germline ends.

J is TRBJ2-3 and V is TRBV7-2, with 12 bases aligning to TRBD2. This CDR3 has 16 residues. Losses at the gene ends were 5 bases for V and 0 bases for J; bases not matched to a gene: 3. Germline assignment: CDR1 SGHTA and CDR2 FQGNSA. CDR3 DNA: TGTGCCAGCAGCCCCGGGACTAGCGGGAGCACAGATACGCAGTATTTT. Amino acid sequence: CASSPGTSGSTDTQYF.

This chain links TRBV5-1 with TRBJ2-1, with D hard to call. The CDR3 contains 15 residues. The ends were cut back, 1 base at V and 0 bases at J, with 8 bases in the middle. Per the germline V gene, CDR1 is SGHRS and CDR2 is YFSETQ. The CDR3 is CASSLTQSSYNEQFF. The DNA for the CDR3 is TGCGCCAGCAGCTTGACACAGAGCTCCTACAATGAGCAGTTCTTC.

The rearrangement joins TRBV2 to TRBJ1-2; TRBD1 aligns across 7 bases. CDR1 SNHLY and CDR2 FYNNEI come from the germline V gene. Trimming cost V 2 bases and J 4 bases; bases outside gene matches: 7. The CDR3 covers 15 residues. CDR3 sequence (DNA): TGTGCCAGCAGTGAACAGGGGGACGGCGTCTATGGCTACACCTTC. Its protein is CASSEQGDGVYGYTF.

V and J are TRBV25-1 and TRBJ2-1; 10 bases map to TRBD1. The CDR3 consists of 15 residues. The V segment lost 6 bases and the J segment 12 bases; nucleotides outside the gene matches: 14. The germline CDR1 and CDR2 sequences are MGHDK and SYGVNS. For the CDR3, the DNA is TGTGCCAGCAGCTTCCCGACAGGGGGCCCCGCTCCGCAGTTCTTC. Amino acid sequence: CASSFPTGGPAPQFF.

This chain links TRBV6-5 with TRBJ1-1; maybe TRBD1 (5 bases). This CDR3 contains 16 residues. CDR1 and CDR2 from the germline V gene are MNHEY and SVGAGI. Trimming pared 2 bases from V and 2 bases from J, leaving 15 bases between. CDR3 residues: CASSYRGWDSNTEAFF. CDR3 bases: TGTGCCAGCAGTTACCGGGGGTGGGACTCAAACACTGAAGCTTTCTTT.

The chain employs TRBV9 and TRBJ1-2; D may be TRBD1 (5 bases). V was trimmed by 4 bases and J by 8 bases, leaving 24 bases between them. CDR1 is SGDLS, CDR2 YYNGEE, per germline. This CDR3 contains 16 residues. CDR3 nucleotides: TGTGCCAGCAGCTACGAACCCGGCCTAAATAGGGGCGGCTACACCTTC. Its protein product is CASSYEPGLNRGGYTF.

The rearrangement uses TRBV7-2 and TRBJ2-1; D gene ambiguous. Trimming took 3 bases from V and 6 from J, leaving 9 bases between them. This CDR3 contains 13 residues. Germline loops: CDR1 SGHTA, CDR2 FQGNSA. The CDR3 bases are TGTGCCAGCAGCTTCAGTCCCGGCAATGAGCAGTTCTTC. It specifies CASSFSPGNEQFF.

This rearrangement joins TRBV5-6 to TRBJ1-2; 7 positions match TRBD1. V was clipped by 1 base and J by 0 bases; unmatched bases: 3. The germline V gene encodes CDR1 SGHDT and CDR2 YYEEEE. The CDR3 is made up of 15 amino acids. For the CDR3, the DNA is TGTGCCAGCAGCTTGACCGGGACAGCTAACTATGGCTACACCTTC. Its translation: CASSLTGTANYGYTF.

Here the CDR3 DNA reads TGTGCCAGCAGTTACAGGGATGACAATCAGCCCCAGCATTTT. This translates into CASSYRDDNQPQHF. The V gene is TRBV6-5, the J gene TRBJ1-5; D is ambiguous. This CDR3 comprises 14 residues. Trimming removed 2 bases at V and 3 bases at J, with 8 bases between. CDR1 and CDR2 (germline): MNHEY, SVGAGI.

CDR3 coding DNA: TGTGCCAGCAGCTTTGTGGGGTCGAACACCGGGGAGCTGTTTTTT. Its translation: CASSFVGSNTGELFF. The rearrangement links TRBV5-6 to TRBJ2-2; D is unresolved. CDR3 length: 15 amino acids. Trimming shortened V by 2 bases and J by 0 bases, and 8 bases separated the two germline ends. CDR1 is SGHDT and CDR2 is YYEEEE in the germline V gene.

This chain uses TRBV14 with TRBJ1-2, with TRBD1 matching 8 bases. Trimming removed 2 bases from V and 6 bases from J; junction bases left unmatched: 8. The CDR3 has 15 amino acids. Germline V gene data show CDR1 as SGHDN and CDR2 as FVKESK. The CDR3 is CASSQLRAGGHGYTF. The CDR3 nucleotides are TGTGCCAGCAGCCAACTAAGGGCAGGGGGCCATGGCTACACCTTC.

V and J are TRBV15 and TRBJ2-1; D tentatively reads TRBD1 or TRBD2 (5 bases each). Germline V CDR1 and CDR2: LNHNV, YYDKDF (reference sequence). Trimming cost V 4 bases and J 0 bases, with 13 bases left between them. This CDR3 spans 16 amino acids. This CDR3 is CATSKGRVTSYNEQFF. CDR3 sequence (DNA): TGTGCCACCAGCAAGGGACGGGTGACCTCCTACAATGAGCAGTTCTTC.

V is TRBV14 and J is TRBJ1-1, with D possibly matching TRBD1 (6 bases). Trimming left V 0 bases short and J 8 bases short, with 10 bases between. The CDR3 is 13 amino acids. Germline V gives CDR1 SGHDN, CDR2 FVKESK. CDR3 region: CASSQDLGGEAFF. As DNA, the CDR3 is TGTGCCAGCAGCCAAGATCTAGGGGGGGAAGCTTTCTTT.